These 3 T cell receptor beta chains came from one sample sequenced in a study of cytotoxic CD8 clonotypes in ibrutinib-treated CLL. Method: immunoSEQ multiplex PCR; TCRdb's copy keeps in-frame clones and lacks some. The table lists roughly 180,000 clones, approximately 84% of them singletons. Source: PBMCs, taken after 24 months of ibrutinib treatment. These receptors all come from a human donor with chronic lymphocytic leukemia.

The J gene is TRBJ2-7, the V gene TRBV11-2, with unresolved D. The CDR3 is made up of 13 amino acids. V lost 4 bases and J lost 6, with 13 bases in between. CDR1 and CDR2 (germline): SGHAT, FQNNGV. DNA of the CDR3: TGTGCCAGCAGCTCCTTTGGCGCTTCCGAGCAGTACTTC. Protein: CASSSFGASEQYF.

V is TRBV2 and J is TRBJ1-4; a weak D match, TRBD1 (6 bases). V was trimmed by 5 bases and J by 4 bases, leaving 14 bases between them. The CDR3 sequence is 15 residues long. Germline values: CDR1 SNHLY, CDR2 FYNNEI. This CDR3 is CASSPIRGYNEKLFF. Written as DNA, the CDR3 is TGTGCCAGCAGTCCAATCAGGGGTTATAATGAAAAACTGTTTTTT.

This chain links TRBV15 with TRBJ2-7, with D hard to call. Germline V gene lookup returns CDR1 LNHNV and CDR2 YYDKDF (reference sequence). With 0 bases removed from V and 5 bases from J, the gap between germline ends came to 11 bases. CDR3 length: 14 residues. CDR3 amino acids: CATSRDNGEHEQYF. The CDR3 coding sequence is TGTGCCACCAGCAGAGATAACGGAGAGCACGAGCAGTACTTC.